The 17 T cell receptor beta chains below come from one sample, sequenced in a study of CD8 T cells in Susac syndrome. Random-hexamer reverse transcription was applied to roughly 0.45 to 1 ug RNA. TCRdb independently ran MiXCR on the immunoSEQ multiplex PCR reads; one entry per CDR3 protein. The sample lists about 200,000 distinct CDR3 sequences, roughly 92% occurring once. Sequenced sample: CD4+ T cells from PBMCs. These receptors came from a human donor in good health.

The rearrangement joins TRBV19 to TRBJ2-6; D perhaps matches TRBD1 (5 bases). Germline V gene lookup returns CDR1 LNHDA and CDR2 SQIVND (reference sequence). CDR3 length: 14 amino acids. V was pared by 6 bases and J by 3 bases, with 9 bases between. The CDR3 sequence: CASRSTGGANVLTF. The DNA for the CDR3 is TGTGCCAGTAGGTCAACAGGTGGGGCCAACGTCCTGACTTTC.

V is TRBV7-3 and J is TRBJ2-3; either TRBD1 or TRBD2 may fit D (6 bases each). V dropped 1 base and J dropped 4 bases, with 21 bases sitting between them. Germline CDR1 SGHTA, CDR2 FQGTGA. The CDR3 spans 18 residues. CDR3 DNA: TGTGCCAGCAGCTTAAGGGGGGCGGGCCGAGGGGACGCAGATACGCAGTATTTT. It encodes CASSLRGAGRGDADTQYF.

This clonotype was seen a few times. V is TRBV6-1 and J is TRBJ2-2; 13 positions match TRBD2. The CDR3 has 16 residues. The V and J ends lost 6 bases and 4 bases, in that order; junction bases with no gene match: 5. Germline lookup yields CDR1 MNHNS and CDR2 SASEGT. CDR3 DNA: TGTGCCAGCAGGCTGACTAGCGGGGGGCCCACCGGGGAGCTGTTTTTT. As protein: CASRLTSGGPTGELFF.

The chain uses TRBV12-3 or TRBV12-4 and TRBJ1-5, with D possibly matching TRBD1 (5 bases). The CDR3 is 14 residues long. V shed 5 bases and J shed 1 base, with 9 bases lying between them. CDR3 in DNA: TGTGCCAGCAGTGGGACTGCGAGCAATCAGCCCCAGCATTTT. Translation: CASSGTASNQPQHF.

The V call is TRBV6-2 or TRBV6-3, the J call TRBJ2-7; D gene uncertain. Trimming pared 5 bases from V and 0 bases from J, leaving 17 bases between. This CDR3 is 16 amino acids long. Germline-derived CDR1 and CDR2 are MNHEY and SVGEGT. In nucleotides, the CDR3 is TGTGCCAGCAGTCCGCGACACACCCGGAGCTCCTACGAGCAGTACGTC. Its translation is CASSPRHTRSSYEQYV.

The chain is built from TRBV9 and TRBJ2-3; TRBD1 or TRBD2 may be the D gene (5 bases each). Deletions cut 4 bases from V and 6 bases from J, with 15 bases between. This CDR3 is built from 14 residues. Per the germline V gene, CDR1 is SGDLS and CDR2 is YYNGEE. CDR3 amino acids: CASSFRPGQDTQYF. CDR3 coding DNA: TGTGCCAGCAGCTTCCGCCCGGGGCAGGATACGCAGTATTTT. The whole variable domain, filled in from reference TRBV9 and TRBJ2-3, reads DSGVTQTPKHLITATGQRVTLRCSPRSGDLSVYWYQQSLDQGLQFLIQYYNGEERAKGNILERFSAQQFPDLHSELNLSSLELGDSALYFCASSFRPGQDTQYFGPGTRLTVL.

This clonotype appeared a single time. The genes are TRBV20-1 and TRBJ2-5, with 8 bases that match TRBD1. There are 13 residues in the CDR3. V lost 1 base to trimming and J lost 5 bases; unmatched junction nucleotides: 3. Germline CDR1 DFQATT, CDR2 SNEGSKA (reference sequence). As DNA, the CDR3 is TGCAGTGCTAGAGGCCGGACAGGGGAGACCCAGTACTTC. Translated: CSARGRTGETQYF.

This clonotype was recorded a few times. The V and J genes are TRBV6-2 or TRBV6-3 and TRBJ1-1; D ambiguous. CDR3 size: 14 residues. Germline-derived CDR1 and CDR2 are MNHEY and SVGEGT. V lost 0 bases and J lost 0, with 5 bases in between. Here the CDR3 reads CASSYSSLNTEAFF. The DNA of the CDR3 is TGTGCCAGCAGTTACTCCAGCTTGAACACTGAAGCTTTCTTT.

This chain links TRBV4-2 with TRBJ1-2; D perhaps matches TRBD1 (6 bases). CDR1 LGHNA and CDR2 YNFKEQ come from the germline V gene. V lost 0 bases and J 1 base, leaving 9 bases between the germline ends. CDR3 length: 15 amino acids. The CDR3 sequence: CASSQERDNNYGYTF. In DNA, the CDR3 is TGTGCCAGCAGCCAAGAGCGGGACAATAACTATGGCTACACCTTC.

The V call is TRBV19, the J call TRBJ1-5; D might be TRBD1 (6 bases). V was cut by 5 bases and J by 7 bases, with 15 bases left in between. The germline CDR1 and CDR2 sequences are LNHDA and SQIVND (reference sequence). The CDR3 is made up of 14 amino acids. CDR3 sequence reads: CASSPKRGGQPQHF. The DNA for the CDR3 is TGTGCCAGTAGTCCTAAGCGGGGGGGCCAGCCCCAGCATTTT.

V is TRBV5-1 and J is TRBJ2-3; no clear D. Germline V CDR1 and CDR2: SGHRS, YFSETQ. V shed 0 bases and J shed 4 bases, with 12 bases lying between them. CDR3 length: 15 residues. The CDR3 DNA follows: TGCGCCAGCAGCTTGGAGGCCCGTGGGGCAGATACGCAGTATTTT. Its translation is CASSLEARGADTQYF.

A single count supports this clonotype. The genes are TRBV9 and TRBJ2-5; D is uncertain. The CDR3 is made up of 13 amino acids. Germline CDR1 is SGDLS and CDR2 is YYNGEE. V shed 0 bases and J shed 5 bases, with 8 bases lying between them. CDR3 region: CASSVGRLETQYF. In DNA form, the CDR3 reads TGTGCCAGCAGCGTAGGCAGGTTGGAGACCCAGTACTTC.

A single count supports this clonotype. This chain connects TRBV12-3 or TRBV12-4 to TRBJ1-1; D not certain. V lost 5 bases to trimming and J lost 10 bases, with 8 bases between them. This CDR3 region has 10 residues. This chain's CDR3 is CASSLGIAFF. As DNA, the CDR3 is TGTGCCAGCAGTCTAGGGATAGCTTTCTTT.

J is TRBJ1-4 and V is TRBV4-2; D may be TRBD1 (5 bases). The CDR3 totals 17 residues. The V and J ends lost 0 bases and 5 bases respectively, with 16 bases between them. The germline gives CDR1 LGHNA, CDR2 YNFKEQ. DNA for the CDR3: TGTGCCAGCAGCCAAGATACCCCCGGGACCCAAAATGAAAAACTGTTTTTT. Its protein product is CASSQDTPGTQNEKLFF.

V and J are TRBV6-2 or TRBV6-3 and TRBJ2-1; D is possibly TRBD1 or TRBD2 (7 bases each). Trimming removed 4 bases at V and 7 bases at J, with 14 bases between. This CDR3 comprises 14 residues. Germline CDR1 and CDR2: MNHEY and SVGEGT. This chain's CDR3 is CASSSPGGANEQFF. CDR3 sequence (DNA): TGTGCCAGCAGTTCCCCAGGGGGGGCAAATGAGCAGTTCTTC.

This chain connects TRBV5-4 to TRBJ1-5, with TRBD1 matching 7 bases. The CDR3 has 16 amino acids. V was pared by 5 bases and J by 0 bases, with 8 bases of the junction left unmatched. Germline V lookup: CDR1 SGHNT, CDR2 YYREEE (reference sequence). CDR3 loop: CASREGGPSSNQPQHF. The DNA for the CDR3 is TGTGCCAGCAGAGAAGGGGGCCCCTCTAGCAATCAGCCCCAGCATTTT.

The rearrangement links TRBV28 to TRBJ2-6, with no clear D. The germline V gene encodes CDR1 MDHEN and CDR2 SYDVKM. With 2 bases removed from V and 2 bases from J, the gap between germline ends came to 10 bases. The CDR3 is made up of 16 amino acids. CDR3 region: CASSLVRITGANVLTF. The CDR3 DNA follows: TGTGCCAGCAGTTTAGTCCGAATAACTGGGGCCAACGTCCTGACTTTC.